The 23 T cell receptor beta chains in this list originate from one sample, sequenced in a study of PD-1 blockade in classical Hodgkin lymphoma. All trial patients relapsed after autologous stem cell transplantation. TCRdb's copy holds only in-frame clones and misses some; the assay was immunoSEQ multiplex PCR. Of some 41,000 clones listed, roughly nine tenths are singletons. The sample consisted of peripheral blood mononuclear cells (PBMCs), taken before the second cycle of nivolumab. The receptor source for this set is a human donor with classical Hodgkin lymphoma.

The chain carries TRBV10-2 and TRBJ1-3; D is possibly TRBD1 (6 bases). The CDR3 is made up of 14 amino acids. Germline V gene data show CDR1 as WSHSY and CDR2 as SAAADI. Trimming removed 7 bases at V and 3 bases at J, with 13 bases between. The CDR3 DNA reads as TGCGCCAGCAAATTGACAGGAGATGGAAACACCATATATTTT. Translating gives CASKLTGDGNTIYF.

This clone was counted a single time. The J gene is TRBJ2-5, the V gene TRBV6-5; D call uncertain. V lost 5 bases and J 5 bases, leaving 6 bases between the germline ends. This CDR3 is built from 11 residues. Germline CDR1 MNHEY, CDR2 SVGAGI. In DNA, the CDR3 is TGTGCCAGCAGTGAAGCCGAGACCCAGTACTTC. This codes for CASSEAETQYF.

The CDR3 DNA follows: TGCGCCAGCAGCCCCTCGGGTGGTGAAAAACTGTTTTTT. Encoded protein: CASSPSGGEKLFF. The J gene is TRBJ1-4, the V gene TRBV5-1; D remains unclear. The CDR3 runs 13 residues. Germline loops: CDR1 SGHRS, CDR2 YFSETQ. V lost 4 bases and J lost 7, with 11 bases in between.

The CDR3 DNA reads as TGCAGCGTTGAAGCCCCGGGGGCGCCCACCGGGGAGCTGTTTTTT. Its protein is CSVEAPGAPTGELFF. This chain connects TRBV29-1 to TRBJ2-2, with D perhaps given as TRBD1 or TRBD2 (6 bases each). The CDR3 consists of 15 residues. The V gene lost 1 base and the J gene lost 4 bases, with 13 bases spanning the gap. Germline CDR1 and CDR2: SQVTM and ANQGSEA.

The V call is TRBV5-1, the J call TRBJ2-3; D is ambiguous. V was clipped by 0 bases and J by 2 bases, with 7 bases between them. The length of the CDR3 is 14 residues. Germline-derived CDR1 and CDR2 are SGHRS and YFSETQ. As DNA, the CDR3 is TGCGCCAGCAGCTTGGCTGGAAACACAGATACGCAGTATTTT. Its protein is CASSLAGNTDTQYF. Based on the CDR3 plus reference TRBV5-1 and TRBJ2-3, the full variable domain is KAGVTQTPRYLIKTRGQQVTLSCSPISGHRSVSWYQQTPGQGLQFLFEYFSETQRNKGNFPGRFSGRQFSNSRSEMNVSTLELGDSALYLCASSLAGNTDTQYFGPGTRLTVL.

The chain has TRBV19 and TRBJ2-1; 8 bases fit TRBD2. The CDR3 has 17 amino acids. CDR1 and CDR2 from the germline V gene are LNHDA and SQIVND (reference sequence). The V gene end was trimmed by 7 bases and the J gene end by 8 bases; junction bases not matched to a gene: 19. The CDR3 spells CASTGTRISRETDEQFF. Written as DNA, the CDR3 is TGTGCCAGTACCGGGACTAGAATCTCCCGTGAGACGGATGAGCAGTTCTTC. The entire variable domain, with the rest obtained from reference TRBV19 and TRBJ2-1, is as follows: DGGITQSPKYLFRKEGQNVTLSCEQNLNHDAMYWYRQDPGQGLRLIYYSQIVNDFQKGDIAEGYSVSREKKESFPLTVTSAQKNPTAFYLCASTGTRISRETDEQFFGPGTRLTVL.

The rearrangement links TRBV5-1 to TRBJ2-5; 10 bases are a match to TRBD2. CDR1 and CDR2 (germline): SGHRS, YFSETQ. With 0 bases clipped from V and 0 bases from J, the junction kept 5 bases outside the gene matches. The CDR3 length is 17 residues. CDR3 coding DNA: TGCGCCAGCAGCTTGGGCCTAGCGGGGGCCCACCAAGAGACCCAGTACTTC. Its translation is CASSLGLAGAHQETQYF.

J is TRBJ2-1 and V is TRBV7-2; tentative D call: TRBD2 (5 bases). The V gene lost 1 base and the J gene lost 12 bases, with 7 bases spanning the gap. In germline, CDR1 is SGHTA, CDR2 FQGNSA. There are 11 residues in the CDR3. The CDR3: CASSLVGGQFF. For the CDR3, the DNA is TGTGCCAGCAGCTTAGTCGGAGGGCAGTTCTTC.

The V and J genes are TRBV1 and TRBJ2-7; the listed D gene, TRBD1, was not tested against the DNA. TRBV1 is an annotated pseudogene. This CDR3 is built from 16 residues. CDR3 nucleotides: TGCACCAGCAGCCAAGATGTCCGGGACAGGGGGCTCGAGCAGTACTTC. Amino acids: CTSSQDVRDRGLEQYF.

The V gene is TRBV13, the J gene TRBJ2-1; D unclear. Trimming stripped 1 base from V and 3 bases from J, with 10 bases between. This CDR3 is built from 15 residues. Per the germline V gene, CDR1 is PRHDT and CDR2 is FYEKMQ (reference sequence). This CDR3 is CASSLEVGNYNEQFF. CDR3 bases: TGTGCCAGCAGCTTAGAAGTGGGGAACTACAATGAGCAGTTCTTC.

V gene TRBV5-4 combines with J gene TRBJ1-2; possibly TRBD1 for D (6 bases). The V gene lost 0 bases and the J gene lost 7 bases, with 13 bases spanning the gap. Looked up from germline, CDR1 is SGHNT and CDR2 is YYREEE (reference sequence). This CDR3 has 14 residues. This CDR3 reads CASSLGAGGTGYTF. CDR3 bases: TGTGCCAGCAGCTTGGGGGCCGGGGGCACTGGCTACACCTTC.

CDR3 residues: CASSQDAGAFEPQHF. The CDR3 coding sequence is TGCGCCAGCAGCCAAGATGCCGGGGCTTTTGAACCCCAGCATTTT. The V call is TRBV4-1, the J call TRBJ1-5; maybe TRBD1 (5 bases). Trimming left V 0 bases short and J 10 bases short, with 16 bases between. Per germline, CDR1 MGHRA and CDR2 YSYEKL. This CDR3 has 15 residues.

The gene calls are TRBV27 and TRBJ2-7; 11 bases map to TRBD2. V trimming: 7 bases; J trimming: 6 bases; junction bases outside the gene matches: 5. Germline CDR1 is MNHEY and CDR2 is SMNVEV (reference sequence). This CDR3 is built from 13 residues. Here the CDR3 DNA reads TGTGCCAGCACCATACTAGCGGGAGCCGAGCAGTACTTC. Protein: CASTILAGAEQYF.

The CDR3: CASSESTRRTGELFF. Written as DNA, the CDR3 is TGTGCCAGCAGTGAAAGTACGCGACGCACCGGGGAGCTGTTTTTT. The rearrangement uses TRBV6-1 and TRBJ2-2, with no clear D. Trimming took 2 bases from V and 4 from J, leaving 11 bases between them. Germline V gives CDR1 MNHNS, CDR2 SASEGT. CDR3 size: 15 residues.

V is TRBV5-4 and J is TRBJ2-3, with 15 bases that match TRBD2. Germline loops: CDR1 SGHNT, CDR2 YYREEE (reference sequence). V gave up 9 bases and J gave up 3 bases; unmatched junction bases: 2. The CDR3 is 14 amino acids. CDR3 DNA: TGTGCCACCGGGACTAGCGGGGGGACAGATACGCAGTATTTT. It yields the protein CATGTSGGTDTQYF. The full variable domain, rest sourced from reference TRBV5-4 and TRBJ2-3, is ETGVTQSPTHLIKTRGQQVTLRCSSQSGHNTVSWYQQALGQGPQFIFQYYREEENGRGNFPPRFSGLQFPNYSSELNVNALELDDSALYLCATGTSGGTDTQYFGPGTRLTVL.

V and J are TRBV2 and TRBJ1-3; D is unresolved. Germline assignment: CDR1 SNHLY and CDR2 FYNNEI. The CDR3 is 12 amino acids. V lost 6 bases and J lost 7, with 10 bases in between. The CDR3 protein is CASSESRNTIYF. The CDR3 DNA is TGTGCCAGCAGCGAAAGTAGGAACACCATATATTTT.

The chain employs TRBV19 and TRBJ1-2, with 11 bases identical to TRBD1. In germline, CDR1 is LNHDA, CDR2 SQIVND (reference sequence). The CDR3 runs 13 residues. Trimming removed 7 bases from V and 8 bases from J; junction bases left unmatched: 6. The CDR3 coding sequence is TGTGCCAGTACCGGACAGGGGGCGGAGGGCTACACCTTC. This sequence encodes CASTGQGAEGYTF.

A few counts support this clone. The CDR3 protein is CASSPSAMNTEAFF. In nucleotides, the CDR3 is TGTGCCAGCAGTCCAAGCGCCATGAACACTGAAGCTTTCTTT. The chain links TRBV6-5 to TRBJ1-1; no firm D call. From germline, CDR1 is MNHEY and CDR2 SVGAGI. Trimming stripped 5 bases from V and 0 bases from J, with 10 bases between. This CDR3 is 14 amino acids long.

The chain couples TRBV28 to TRBJ1-1; tentatively, D is TRBD1 (5 bases). The V and J ends lost 6 bases and 5 bases respectively, with 16 bases between them. CDR1 is MDHEN and CDR2 is SYDVKM in the germline V gene. The CDR3 has 14 amino acids. Here the CDR3 DNA reads TGTGCCAGCAGGAGGGGACCAGAGCCAACTGAAGCTTTCTTT. The encoded protein is CASRRGPEPTEAFF.

The sample holds a few counts of this clone. V gene TRBV6-5 combines with J gene TRBJ1-1; TRBD1 agrees at 7 bases. V trimming: 6 bases; J trimming: 6 bases; junction bases outside the gene matches: 4. This CDR3 spans 12 amino acids. Germline CDR1 and CDR2: MNHEY and SVGAGI. The CDR3 DNA reads as TGTGCCAGCAGACGCACAGGGGCTGAAGCTTTCTTT. Protein sequence: CASRRTGAEAFF.

A few counts support this clone. V gene TRBV4-3 combines with J gene TRBJ1-1, with TRBD1 identical over 8 bases. Germline V gene sequence: CDR1 LGHNA, CDR2 YSLEER. This CDR3 contains 15 residues. The ends lost 2 bases at V and 3 bases at J; junction bases unmatched: 5. The chain's CDR3 is CASSQTWTGHTEAFF. CDR3 coding DNA: TGCGCCAGCAGCCAAACATGGACAGGGCACACTGAAGCTTTCTTT.

This clone turned up a few times. The V gene is TRBV2, the J gene TRBJ1-4; possible D gene TRBD1, 5 bases. The CDR3 contains 14 residues. Germline CDR1 SNHLY, CDR2 FYNNEI. V was clipped by 3 bases and J by 8 bases, with 13 bases between them. Here the CDR3 reads CASSDIGEGEKLFF. The CDR3, as DNA: TGTGCCAGCAGTGACATCGGGGAGGGGGAAAAACTGTTTTTT.

CDR3 amino acids: CASSFGGELFF. In DNA form, the CDR3 reads TGTGCCAGCAGTTTTGGCGGGGAGCTGTTTTTT. The chain joins TRBV6-6 to TRBJ2-2; D is ambiguous. The CDR3 contains 11 residues. CDR1 is MNHNY, CDR2 SVGAGI, per germline (reference sequence). V was trimmed by 4 bases and J by 7 bases, leaving 4 bases between them.